Listed below are T cell receptor beta chains from one sample, sequenced in a study of early T cells in non-severe SARS-CoV-2 infection. One entry per CDR3 protein results from TCRdb running MiXCR on the 5' RACE reads. This table holds 25,000 to 30,000 distinct CDR3 sequences, about 4.2% found once. The sequencing sample was made of whole blood. The receptor set was obtained from an adult who was a healthcare worker with PCR-confirmed SARS-CoV-2 infection or an uninfected control (not recorded which). Each CDR3 is given without its conserved first and last residue. A D gene is named only where the DNA matches it firmly. The size field is filled for only some rows; it gives once, few, many or a size class.

CDR3 | V | size | length | D
ASSSWTGIIAGYT | TRBV7-9 | many | 13 | TRBD1
ASSLGRSSYEQY | TRBV5-1 | NA | 12 | NA
ASSGSPLADTQY | TRBV28 | NA | 12 | NA
ASSELASNTGELF | TRBV9 | few | 13 | NA
ASSRTGTNTGELF | TRBV19 | NA | 13 | TRBD1
ASSEQGGNSPLH | TRBV6-4 | few | 12 | NA
ASSLTSGRETQY | TRBV14 | few | 12 | TRBD2
ASSLWGIGYT | TRBV28 | many | 10 | NA
ASSSDRGISQPQH | TRBV19 | many | 13 | TRBD1
SAKPPAGIYEQY | TRBV20-1 | many | 12 | NA
ASSFQANSYNEQF | TRBV28 | many | 13 | NA
ASSVGGGELF | TRBV9 | few | 10 | NA